This TCR beta chain was captured by sequencing in a study of cytomegalovirus exposure and HLA in healthy donors. Overall study findings and caveats: Analysis performed later found about 17,000 TCR beta sequences associated with HLA alleles at 0.05 false discovery rate. Specificity for CMV antigens was confirmed in vitro for a few of the CMV-associated chains.

Germline loops: CDR1 SGHVS, CDR2 FQNEAQ. Trimming stripped 1 base from V and 1 base from J, with 11 bases between. This CDR3 comprises 16 residues. PCR involved 60 Vbeta and 13 Jbeta primers. Profiled with immunoSEQ multiplex PCR; TCRdb holds only in-frame clones, not every one. This sample has approximately 200,000 clones, with 70% to 85% found just once. About this clone: Its matching antigen is unknown.

The clonotype was recovered from a boy aged 2-15 years in good health and CMV-seronegative. Sequencing was performed on PBMCs. V is TRBV7-8 and J is TRBJ1-3; D remains unclear. In nucleotides, the CDR3 is TGTGCCAGCAGCTTAGGCCTTGGCGGATCTGGAAACACCATATATTTT. Its translation: CASSLGLGGSGNTIYF.